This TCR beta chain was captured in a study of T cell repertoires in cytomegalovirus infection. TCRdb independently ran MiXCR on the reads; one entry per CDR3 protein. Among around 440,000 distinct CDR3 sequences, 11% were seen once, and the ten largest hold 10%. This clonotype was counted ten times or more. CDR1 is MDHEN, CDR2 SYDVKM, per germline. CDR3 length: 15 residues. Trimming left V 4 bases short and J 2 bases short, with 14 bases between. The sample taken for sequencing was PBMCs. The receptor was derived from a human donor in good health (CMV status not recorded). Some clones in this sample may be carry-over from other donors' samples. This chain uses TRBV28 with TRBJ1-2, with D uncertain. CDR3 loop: CASSWWETPNYGYTF. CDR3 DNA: TGTGCCAGCAGTTGGTGGGAGACCCCCAACTATGGCTACACCTTC.